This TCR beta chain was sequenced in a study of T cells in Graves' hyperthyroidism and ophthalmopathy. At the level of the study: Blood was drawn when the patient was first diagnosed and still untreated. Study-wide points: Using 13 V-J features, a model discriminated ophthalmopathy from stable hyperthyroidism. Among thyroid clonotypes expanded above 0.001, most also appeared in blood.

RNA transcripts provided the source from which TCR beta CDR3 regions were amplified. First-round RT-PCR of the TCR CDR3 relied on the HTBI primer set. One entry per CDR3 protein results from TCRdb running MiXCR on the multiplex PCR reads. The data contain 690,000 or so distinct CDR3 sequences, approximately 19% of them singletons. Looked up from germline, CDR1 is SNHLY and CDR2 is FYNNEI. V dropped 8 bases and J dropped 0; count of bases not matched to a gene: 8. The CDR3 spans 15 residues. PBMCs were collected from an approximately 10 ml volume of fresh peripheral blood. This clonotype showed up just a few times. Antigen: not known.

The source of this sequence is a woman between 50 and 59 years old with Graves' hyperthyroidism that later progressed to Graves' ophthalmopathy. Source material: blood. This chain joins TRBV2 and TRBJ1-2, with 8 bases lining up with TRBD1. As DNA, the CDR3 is TGTGCCAGCCCGCACAGGGGGATGGCTAACTATGGCTACACCTTC. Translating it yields CASPHRGMANYGYTF.